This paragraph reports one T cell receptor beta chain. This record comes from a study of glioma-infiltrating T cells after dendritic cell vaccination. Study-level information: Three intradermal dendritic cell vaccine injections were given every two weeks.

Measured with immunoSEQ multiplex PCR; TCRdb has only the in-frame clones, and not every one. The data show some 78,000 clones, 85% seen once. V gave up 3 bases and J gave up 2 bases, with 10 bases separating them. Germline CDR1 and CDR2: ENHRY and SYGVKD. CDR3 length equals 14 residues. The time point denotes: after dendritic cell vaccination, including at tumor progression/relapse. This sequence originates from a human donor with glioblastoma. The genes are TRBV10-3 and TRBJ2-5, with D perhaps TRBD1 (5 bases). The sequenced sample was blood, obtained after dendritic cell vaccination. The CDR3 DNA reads TGTGCCATCAGTGATAGGGGCGGTCAAGAGACCCAGTACTTC. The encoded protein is CAISDRGGQETQYF.